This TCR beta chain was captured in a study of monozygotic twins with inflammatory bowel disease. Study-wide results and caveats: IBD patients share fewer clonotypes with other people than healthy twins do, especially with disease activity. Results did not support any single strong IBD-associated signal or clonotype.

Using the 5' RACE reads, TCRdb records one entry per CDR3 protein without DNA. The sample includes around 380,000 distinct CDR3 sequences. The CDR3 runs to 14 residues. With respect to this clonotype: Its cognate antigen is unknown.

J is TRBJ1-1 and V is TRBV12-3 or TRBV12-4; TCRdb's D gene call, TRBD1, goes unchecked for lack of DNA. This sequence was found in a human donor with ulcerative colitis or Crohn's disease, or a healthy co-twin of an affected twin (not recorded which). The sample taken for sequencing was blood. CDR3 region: CASSLTDRGPEAFF.